This record looks at one T cell receptor (beta chain) sequence and its context. Its target is unknown. CDR3 length: 14 residues. Between the trimmed V and J ends, which lost 2 bases and 0 bases, there was a span of 7 bases. Germline CDR1 reads SGHNT; CDR2 reads YYREEE (reference sequence). This record belongs to a study of Tregs in tolerant kidney transplant recipients. Background on the study: The nonmyeloablative bone marrow transplants came from related graft donors, with transient mixed chimerism.

Profiled with immunoSEQ multiplex PCR; TCRdb holds only in-frame clones, not every one. The table shows about 66,000 clones, with about nine tenths occurring only once. Study-wide findings and caveats: Biological reproducibility was not directly addressed, but technical replication error appeared minimal.

Sequencing used CD8+ T cells from blood, obtained before the transplant. This chain links TRBV5-4 with TRBJ2-3; D is unresolved. The clonotype comes from a human donor who received a combined kidney and bone marrow transplant. Here the CDR3 reads CASSFHGSTDTQYF. CDR3 nucleotide sequence: TGTGCCAGCAGCTTTCACGGTAGCACAGATACGCAGTATTTT.